Below, 26 T cell receptor beta chains from the same sample are listed, as sequenced in a study of blood T cells in healthy people across ages (dated by TCRdb to 2014 to 2015). Preparation of the library involved 5' RACE. The data were produced on an Illumina HiSeq 2500. A second about 7 to 11 cycle PCR used a sample-barcoded 5' primer and a J-beta primer mix. The raw public reads went through TCRdb reprocessing: fastp at Q25, MiXCR clone calling, in-frame beta chains kept. Identical CDR3 protein sequences are pooled into one entry, listed with their most common genes and DNA. The sample data list more than 750,000 distinct CDR3 sequences, and approximately 32% of these were observed just once. Roughly 10% of the sample rests with the top ten. The sample was also linked to a second study, of T cells of mothers and their children.

Sequenced: blood. All receptors derive from a woman aged 40 to 50 in good health.

The rearrangement links TRBV27 to TRBJ2-1, with D maybe TRBD1 (5 bases). This CDR3 spans 14 amino acids. V was trimmed by 4 bases and J by 9 bases, leaving 16 bases between them. Germline CDR1 and CDR2: MNHEY and SMNVEV (reference sequence). CDR3: CASSSSGSPSEQFF. The CDR3 DNA sequence: TGTGCCAGCAGTTCCTCAGGGTCGCCAAGTGAGCAGTTCTTC.

The chain is built from TRBV5-1 and TRBJ2-2; 9 positions match TRBD1. The V gene end was trimmed by 8 bases and the J gene end by 1 base; junction bases not matched to a gene: 6. CDR1 and CDR2 from the germline V gene are SGHRS and YFSETQ. The CDR3 totals 15 residues. CDR3 protein: CASSTGGLNTGELFF. For the CDR3, the DNA is TGCGCCAGTTCGACAGGGGGACTGAACACCGGGGAGCTGTTTTTT.

The chain combines TRBV7-2 with TRBJ2-7, with 9 bases matching TRBD1. The J call could be wrong; TRBJ2-5 is a better fit for the DNA end. The CDR3 has 14 amino acids. The V gene's germline CDR1 is SGHTA and CDR2 FQGNSA. The CDR3 nucleotides are TGTGCCAGCAGCTTAATGACAGGGGGGGAGACCCAGTACTTC. It specifies CASSLMTGGETQYF.

Ten or more counts support this clonotype. This chain uses TRBV5-5 with TRBJ1-2; the match to TRBD1 covers 11 bases. The V and J ends lost 1 base and 4 bases, in that order; junction bases with no gene match: 3. Looked up from germline, CDR1 is SGHKS and CDR2 is YYEKEE (reference sequence). The CDR3 sequence is 15 residues long. The CDR3 protein is CASSLIGQGAYGYTF. For the CDR3, the DNA is TGTGCCAGCAGCTTGATTGGACAGGGGGCCTATGGCTACACCTTC. Supplemented by reference TRBV5-5 and TRBJ1-2, the full variable domain reads DAGVTQSPTHLIKTRGQQVTLRCSPISGHKSVSWYQQVLGQGPQFIFQYYEKEERGRGNFPDRFSARQFPNYSSELNVNALLLGDSALYLCASSLIGQGAYGYTFGSGTRLTVV.

In its sample, this clonotype was seen many times. V is TRBV7-2 and J is TRBJ2-3, with 10 bases matching TRBD2. The trim removed 5 bases at V and 1 base at J, leaving 6 bases unmatched. Germline values: CDR1 SGHTA, CDR2 FQGNSA. The CDR3 covers 16 residues. CDR3 nucleotide sequence: TGTGCCAGCAGCCCCCCCCTAGCGGGGGGCACAGATACGCAGTATTTT. Amino acid sequence: CASSPPLAGGTDTQYF.

A remark on this clonotype: A much larger clone lies a single base off, so this may be a read error. The chain is built from TRBV7-2 and TRBJ2-5; possible D gene TRBD2, 6 bases. Germline V CDR1 and CDR2: SGHTA, FQGNSA. There are 14 residues in the CDR3. The CDR3 here is CANSLVRGRETQYF. CDR3 nucleotide sequence: TGTGCCAACAGCTTAGTGCGGGGCAGGGAGACCCAGTACTTC.

This clonotype was picked up a small number of times. The rearrangement uses TRBV7-8 and TRBJ1-3, with TRBD1 identical over 7 bases. V shed 4 bases and J 2 bases; nucleotides not matched to a gene: 5. Germline CDR1 SGHVS, CDR2 FQNEAQ. This CDR3 comprises 15 residues. The DNA for the CDR3 is TGTGCCAGCAGCTCGTGGCAGGGGGCTGGAAACACCATATATTTT. As protein: CASSSWQGAGNTIYF.

This clonotype has ten or more counts. The V gene is TRBV24-1, the J gene TRBJ2-5; possibly TRBD1 for D (5 bases). V lost 3 bases, J lost 5 bases, and 15 bases lay in between. Germline-derived CDR1 and CDR2 are KGHDR and SFDVKD. The CDR3 length is 15 residues. The CDR3 DNA reads TGTGCCACCAGTGATGGTTTGCAGGGCCCGGAGACCCAGTACTTC. It translates to CATSDGLQGPETQYF.

The genes are TRBV27 and TRBJ2-1, with 9 bases aligning to TRBD2. The J segment lost 4 bases and the V segment lost 3 bases, leaving 13 bases of the junction unmatched. The CDR3 sequence is 18 residues long. Germline V CDR1 and CDR2: MNHEY, SMNVEV (reference sequence). CDR3 in DNA: TGTGCCAGCAGTTTTTCGGAGGCTAGCGGGGCGGAATACAATGAGCAGTTCTTC. Its translation is CASSFSEASGAEYNEQFF.

The CDR3 here is CSAGGPSLGSNEKLFF. CDR3 coding DNA: TGCAGTGCCGGCGGACCCTCGTTGGGGTCTAATGAAAAACTGTTTTTT. This chain uses TRBV20-1 with TRBJ1-4, with unresolved D. Looked up from germline, CDR1 is DFQATT and CDR2 is SNEGSKA (reference sequence). The length of the CDR3 is 16 residues. The V gene lost 6 bases and the J gene lost 3 bases, with 20 bases spanning the gap.

This clonotype was observed at least ten times. This chain connects TRBV27 to TRBJ2-7; the D gene is possibly TRBD1 (5 bases). V was shortened by 2 bases and J by 3 bases, with 14 bases between the two germline ends. The CDR3 is made up of 15 amino acids. Germline CDR1 reads MNHEY; CDR2 reads SMNVEV (reference sequence). The CDR3 spells CASSLGSDIFYEQYF. The CDR3 coding sequence is TGTGCCAGCAGTTTAGGTTCGGACATATTCTACGAGCAGTACTTC.

A word on this clonotype: At one end the junction does not follow the germline gene, possibly because of a read error. The chain carries TRBV20-1 and TRBJ2-3, with 7 bases aligning to TRBD2. Germline V gives CDR1 DFQATT, CDR2 SNEGSKA (reference sequence). This CDR3 contains 13 residues. The CDR3 loop is CSVRAPSGDAQYF. In DNA form, the CDR3 reads TGCAGTGTTAGAGCCCCTAGCGGAGATGCGCAGTATTTT.

The J gene is TRBJ2-3, the V gene TRBV15, with 11 bases fitting TRBD2. Germline CDR1 and CDR2: LNHNV and YYDKDF (reference sequence). The CDR3 has 18 residues. V lost 0 bases, J lost 5 bases, and 10 bases stayed unmatched. DNA for the CDR3: TGTGCCACCAGCAGAGATGGGGCCGGGACTAGCGGCCGAGATACGCAGTATTTT. Translating it yields CATSRDGAGTSGRDTQYF.

A few counts support this clonotype. This chain links TRBV7-9 with TRBJ2-1, with D unclear. The CDR3 has 14 amino acids. V dropped 3 bases and J dropped 3 bases, with 9 bases sitting between them. Germline lookup yields CDR1 SEHNR and CDR2 FQNEAQ (reference sequence). The CDR3 DNA follows: TGTGCCAGCAGCTTCCCCGGTTTCTACAATGAGCAGTTCTTC. This sequence encodes CASSFPGFYNEQFF.

This clonotype has a handful of counts. The CDR3 DNA reads TGCAGCTCTTCCGGGACAGGGCTCGATGAGCAGTTCTTC. Translating gives CSSSGTGLDEQFF. The chain carries TRBV29-1 and TRBJ2-1; 9 nucleotides match TRBD1. The CDR3 contains 13 residues. Germline CDR1 is SQVTM and CDR2 is ANQGSEA. V lost 8 bases and J lost 8; bases outside the gene matches: 10.

This chain links TRBV29-1 with TRBJ1-4; a weak D match, TRBD1 (6 bases). This CDR3 contains 13 residues. The V and J ends lost 4 bases and 7 bases respectively, with 13 bases between them. Germline assignment: CDR1 SQVTM and CDR2 ANQGSEA. CDR3 protein: CSVVAGAGEKLFF. Written as DNA, the CDR3 is TGCAGCGTTGTAGCAGGGGCTGGTGAAAAACTGTTTTTT.

This clonotype has a count of ten or more. The chain joins TRBV6-2 or TRBV6-3 to TRBJ1-4; 7 bases align to TRBD1. The CDR3 covers 14 residues. The V segment lost 8 bases and the J segment 7 bases; nucleotides outside the gene matches: 10. The V gene's germline CDR1 is MNHEY and CDR2 SVGEGT. CDR3: CASVPGQSVEKLFF. The CDR3 nucleotides are TGTGCCAGCGTCCCGGGACAGTCAGTTGAAAAACTGTTTTTT.

This clonotype has a count of ten or more. The V call is TRBV29-1, the J call TRBJ1-1, with D tentatively TRBD1 (5 bases). Trimming removed 7 bases at V and 1 base at J, with 16 bases between. Germline lookup yields CDR1 SQVTM and CDR2 ANQGSEA. The CDR3 spans 14 residues. The CDR3 reads CSAGEGLGNTEAFF. In nucleotides, the CDR3 is TGCAGCGCGGGGGAGGGCCTCGGGAACACTGAAGCTTTCTTT.

The CDR3: CASGAGTGGIYGYTF. In DNA, the CDR3 is TGTGCCAGCGGGGCCGGGACAGGGGGAATTTATGGCTACACCTTC. V gene TRBV6-5 combines with J gene TRBJ1-2, with 11 nucleotides matching TRBD1. Losses at the gene ends were 8 bases for V and 5 bases for J; bases not matched to a gene: 10. Looked up from germline, CDR1 is MNHEY and CDR2 is SVGAGI. This CDR3 contains 15 residues.

This clonotype was detected many times. The V call is TRBV18, the J call TRBJ2-5, with 8 positions matching TRBD2. Trimming cost V 2 bases and J 4 bases; bases outside gene matches: 0. In germline, CDR1 is KGHSH, CDR2 LQKENI. This CDR3 is built from 13 residues. The CDR3 region is CASSPAGGETQYF. In DNA form, the CDR3 reads TGTGCCAGCTCACCAGCGGGAGGAGAGACCCAGTACTTC.

The V gene is TRBV28, the J gene TRBJ1-1, with D possibly TRBD1 on 6 matching bases. Germline V CDR1 and CDR2: MDHEN, SYDVKM. The CDR3 has 14 amino acids. V was cut by 7 bases and J by 0 bases, with 12 bases left in between. The CDR3 loop is CASTLGQMNTEAFF. DNA for the CDR3: TGTGCCAGCACCTTGGGACAAATGAACACTGAAGCTTTCTTT.

Regarding this clonotype: An end of the junction differs from the germline gene, which may be a read error. The chain couples TRBV12-3 or TRBV12-4 to TRBJ1-1, with a tentative D call TRBD1 (5 bases). This CDR3 region has 13 residues. The CDR3 sequence is CASSLGPNAEAFF. The CDR3 nucleotides are TGTGCCAGCAGCTTGGGACCGAACGCTGAAGCTTTCTTT.

V is TRBV5-1 and J is TRBJ2-7, with 7 nucleotides matching TRBD1. Germline lookup yields CDR1 SGHRS and CDR2 YFSETQ. The CDR3 contains 13 residues. V gave up 0 bases and J gave up 6 bases; unmatched junction bases: 3. CDR3 in amino acids: CASSLEGGGEQYF. The CDR3 nucleotides read TGCGCCAGCAGCTTGGAAGGGGGCGGCGAGCAGTACTTC.

The chain employs TRBV5-1 and TRBJ2-1, with 9 positions matching TRBD2. TRBJ2-7 explains the end of the DNA better; the J call may be wrong. The germline CDR1 and CDR2 sequences are SGHRS and YFSETQ. CDR3 length: 16 amino acids. The CDR3 here is CASSYAGTSTYNEQYF. The CDR3 nucleotides read TGCGCCAGCAGCTATGCCGGGACTAGCACCTACAATGAGCAGTACTTC.

The CDR3: CATSRVRTVNTEAFF. CDR3 coding DNA: TGTGCCACCAGCAGAGTTAGGACGGTGAACACTGAAGCTTTCTTT. The chain employs TRBV15 and TRBJ1-1; no reliable D call. The CDR3 has 15 amino acids. Germline V lookup: CDR1 LNHNV, CDR2 YYDKDF (reference sequence). The V and J ends lost 1 base and 0 bases respectively, with 9 bases between them.

A remark on this clonotype: A single base separates this from a much larger clone, so it may be a read error. The chain couples TRBV5-1 to TRBJ2-1; 9 bases map to TRBD1. The assigned J gene may be wrong: the sequence end matches TRBJ2-7 better. The CDR3 totals 13 residues. Per germline, CDR1 SGHRS and CDR2 YFSETQ. The CDR3 DNA follows: TGCGCCAGCGGACAGGGGATTGGGAATGAGCAGTACTTC. This sequence encodes CASGQGIGNEQYF.